These T cell receptor beta chains were read from a single sample in a study of monozygotic twins with inflammatory bowel disease. TCRdb re-called the 5' RACE reads and shows each CDR3 protein once, DNA omitted. This listing includes 110,000 to 150,000 distinct CDR3 sequences. Sample: blood. The source of these receptors is a human donor with ulcerative colitis or Crohn's disease, or a healthy co-twin of an affected twin (not recorded which). Each CDR3 is given with its conserved first and last residue. Only part of the rows carry a size: once, few, many, or a class if the clone is expanded.

V gene	J gene	clone size	CDR3 protein
TRBV28	TRBJ2-3	-	CASSQASGTQYF
TRBV20-1	TRBJ1-5	-	CSASPRQRGQPQHF
TRBV7-9	TRBJ1-4	-	CASSQRWGDEKLFF
TRBV7-9	TRBJ2-3	-	CASSLAFTDTQYF
TRBV5-1	TRBJ1-2	-	CACSLGGTEFYVNGYTF
TRBV5-1	TRBJ2-1	-	CASSPTTGTGGHEQFF
TRBV3-1	TRBJ2-3	-	CASSPRRGPGGTDTQYF
TRBV5-6	TRBJ2-3	-	CASSPRGSSTDTQYF
TRBV11-2	TRBJ2-2	-	CASSLAGADTGELFF
TRBV5-5	TRBJ2-2	-	CASSWRGAGTSTGELFF
TRBV29-1	TRBJ2-5	-	CSVEDLKTGPKETQYF
TRBV7-3	TRBJ2-7	-	CASSLGAGGEQYF
TRBV11-2	TRBJ1-4	-	CASSLNSGQGNEKLFF
TRBV7-9	TRBJ1-1	-	CASSSGGLEAFF
TRBV5-1	TRBJ1-5	medium-sized	CASSQGGGSNQPQHF
TRBV20-1	TRBJ2-1	-	CSARGLATEQFF
TRBV3-1	TRBJ2-7	-	CASSQAVSPVEQYF
TRBV5-1	TRBJ1-2	medium-sized	CASSLRAATYGYTF
TRBV2	TRBJ2-5	-	CASSVSSGRRETQYF
TRBV5-1	TRBJ2-4	-	CASSPRRQDLAKNIQYF
TRBV10-1	TRBJ2-3	-	CASSANSLRRTDTQYF
TRBV5-1	TRBJ1-4	-	CASSLSGDEKLFF
TRBV2	TRBJ1-4	-	CASMDIGEKLFF
TRBV20-1	TRBJ1-6	-	CSATEVAPLHF
TRBV7-8	TRBJ1-6	-	CASSLTWVQPNSPLHF
TRBV6-2/TRBV6-3	TRBJ1-5	-	CASSTTGLGQPQHF
TRBV5-1	TRBJ2-1	-	CASSLLSGSSYNEQFF
TRBV28	TRBJ2-1	-	CASSPTGGGFYNEQFF
TRBV30	TRBJ2-7	-	CAWSVQGGSYEQYF
TRBV7-9	TRBJ2-7	-	CASSLALAYEQYF
TRBV5-1	TRBJ2-2	-	CASQRTSANTGELFF
TRBV20-1	TRBJ1-4	-	CSARKGGQMEELFF
TRBV27	TRBJ2-3	-	CASSFLPRRASTDTQYF
TRBV29-1	TRBJ2-3	-	CSVGQGAADTQYF
TRBV10-2	TRBJ1-4	-	CASKDSLNEKLFF
TRBV5-6	TRBJ2-7	-	CASSSGLLRDEQYF
TRBV18	TRBJ2-3	-	CASSPQQNTDTQYF
TRBV12-3/TRBV12-4	TRBJ1-2	-	CASSFEDRAHGYTF
TRBV7-3	TRBJ2-3	-	CASSFERGRDTQYF
TRBV18	TRBJ1-5	-	CASSVTGGYSNQPQHF
TRBV20-1	TRBJ2-1	-	CSAEGTSGRYNEQFF
TRBV18	TRBJ2-7	-	CASSPTSGNYEQYF
TRBV28	TRBJ1-4	-	CASSLDVEKLFF
TRBV20-1	TRBJ2-1	-	CSAPGRDRAYNEQFF
TRBV5-1	TRBJ1-1	-	CASSFRQGGDTEAFF
TRBV7-9	TRBJ2-7	-	CASSLTTSPSYEQYF
TRBV6-5	TRBJ2-7	-	CASSYGTGGDEQYF
TRBV20-1	TRBJ2-2	-	CSASAGTGTGELFF
TRBV9	TRBJ1-2	-	CASSGGGANYGYTF
TRBV5-4	TRBJ1-1	-	CASSFVMNTEAFF
TRBV20-1	TRBJ2-7	-	CSASPLAGGYEQYF
TRBV18	TRBJ2-7	-	CASSPGANEQYF
TRBV20-1	TRBJ1-2	-	CSADSRDRRSYGYTF
TRBV5-1	TRBJ2-7	-	CASSLTTGSSYEQYF